Reported below is one T cell receptor (beta chain). This clone's antigen is unknown. The sample holds no much larger clone one base away, and base qualities are not on file. These data originate in a study of long-term antiretroviral therapy in people with HIV (dated by TCRdb to between 2022 and 2023). As for the study more broadly: The earliest samples were collected about a decade before the 2015 WHO recommendation for immediate ART, when ART was typically delayed until CD4 counts fell. Eleven of the 30 participants with HIV were female. Whether ART initiation and durable HIV suppression were associated with changes in peripheral blood TRB repertoire composition and diversity was tested in a retrospective serial study. No cross-contamination during QIAcube processing was shown when test extractions of a monoclonal T-cell line were performed alongside fewer than 35 polyclonal samples. A total of about 200 cryopreserved PBMC samples were contributed to the cohort by 30 adults with confirmed HIV infection, with samples collected serially over a mean of around 6 years (range 1-12). The study at large found these results: Limited PBMC availability meant only the TCR beta chain was sequenced, without alpha chain pairing. Because cell numbers in pre-ART samples were limited, unsorted PBMC were profiled instead of sorted CD4+ and CD8+ T cells. HIV repertoires had narrower CDR3 length ranges than controls, and the network structure suggested an antigen-experienced repertoire that shifted only slightly toward naive after ART. Inferences about post-ART repertoire changes are limited because no data were available on ART adherence, viral resistance or therapy changes. At every time point, the repertoire was dominated by expanded TRB clones first identified before ART initiation, although this dominance fluctuated and, in many PLHIV, declined after ART. The samples span the years 2004 to 2017, and the ART regimens used at that time may not be as effective as current regimens. Starting ART was linked to a significant rise in TRB diversity, yet even after long-term ART the diversity remained significantly lower than in transplant donor controls.

Spanning cysteine to phenylalanine, the CDR3 consists of 14 amino acids. Of the read, only the CDR3 DNA is kept; its 42 bases are in frame from base 1. Trimming costs V 1 base and J 8 bases, and their ends lie 12 bases apart. Via the germline V gene, CDR1 is SGHRS and CDR2 YFSETQ. To be included, a participant needed at least one PBMC sample from before ART initiation plus at least two post-ART samples. All participants with HIV were treated in the United States of America. Cryopreserved samples of about 1-10 million PBMC were thawed and washed before DNA extraction. At the time of the earliest PBMC sample, participants with HIV were aged between about 23 and 54 years. PBMC samples were contributed by each participant from 1-4 timepoints before ART initiation and 2-8 timepoints after ART initiation, with a median of 7 samples. Serial HIV viral load, CD4+ T-cell count, ART history and demographic data were obtained for every participant. Genomic DNA was extracted from unsorted PBMC with a Qiagen kit on a QIAcube, with processing performed in batches of 12 samples.

The immunoSEQ hsTCRB v3.0 assay was used at survey level resolution to sequence the TRB variable region. A depth of about 35,000-50,000 T-cell genomes per sample was targeted for TRB sequencing. TRB libraries were pooled and sequenced on an Illumina MiSeq using a v3 150-cycle kit. On the authors' methods: Repertoire analysis was run in R within a reproducible Nextflow workflow that covered QC, data transformation and analysis. Custom analyses were implemented in LymphoSeq2, an R package for AIRR-Seq data exploration. Four samples yielding fewer than 5000 total TRB sequences were excluded, leaving about 190 analyzed HIV repertoires. Of the roughly 180 retained HIV repertoires, 55 to 60 were collected before and approximately 130 after ART initiation. Repertoires were downsampled to 5000 TRB nucleotide sequences, with summary statistics averaged over 100 downsampling iterations. The analysis kept only TRB sequences whose CDR3 regions were at least seven amino acids long. Diversity was assessed using a clonality score derived from Shannon entropy and using the Gini coefficient. Repertoire networks linked the top 5000 CDR3 amino acid sequences whenever two sequences differed by an edit distance of one. GLIPH2 predicted antigen specificity groups and MHC restriction for TRB CDR3 amino acid sequences. To flag known associations with CMV, EBV, HIV or tissue antigens, CDR3 amino acid sequences were compared against VDJdb and McPAS-TCR. Pre-ART, post-ART and control groups were compared with Wilcoxon signed-rank tests and Holm-Bonferroni correction. Imported from immuneACCESS, the table was reduced by TCRdb to in-frame sequences with V and J called. These copies leave out some clones; in studies compared against another copy, an unresolved V gene accounts for under half, and the cause of the remainder is not known. V and J calls and clone size are those listed in that table; D and trimming were worked out from the DNA. The sample table contains about 26,000 clones; only one count was recorded for 80% to 85% of them. The ten largest clones take up less than 15% of the sample.

The chain is made from TRBV5-1 and TRBJ1-4, and TRBD1 may be the D gene, going by 6 matching bases. This material consisted of unsorted PBMCs, taken 2.9 years after starting antiretroviral therapy. The receptor's source is a man aged 50 to 60 with HIV. The CDR3 reads as follows: CASSLLGGREKLFF. The bases are TGCGCCAGCAGCTTGTTGGGGGGCCGGGAAAAACTGTTTTTT.